This TCR beta chain was recovered during a study of identical twins. This clonotype was counted at least ten times. Its target is unknown. Overall study results and limits: The more abundant beta clonotypes in cord blood had fewer insertions, and memory repertoires did not show this.

Using its own MiXCR run on the 5' RACE reads, TCRdb lists one record per CDR3 protein. The sample has 240,000 or so distinct CDR3 sequences; 9.5% to 15% are singletons. V lost 2 bases and J lost 5; bases outside the gene matches: 1. Germline loops: CDR1 SGHRS, CDR2 YFSETQ. The CDR3 is made up of 14 amino acids. In addition, the sample was reused for a study of yellow fever vaccine responses in identical twins.

The source of this sequence is a woman between 18 and 29 years old in good health. V and J are TRBV5-1 and TRBJ2-1; 10 bases are shared with TRBD2. Source material: memory (CD45RO+) T cells sorted from blood. The CDR3 reads CASSLLAGNNEQFF. DNA of the CDR3: TGCGCCAGCAGCTTACTAGCGGGGAACAATGAGCAGTTCTTC. The full variable domain, rest sourced from reference TRBV5-1 and TRBJ2-1, is KAGVTQTPRYLIKTRGQQVTLSCSPISGHRSVSWYQQTPGQGLQFLFEYFSETQRNKGNFPGRFSGRQFSNSRSEMNVSTLELGDSALYLCASSLLAGNNEQFFGPGTRLTVL.